One sample yielded the 20 T cell receptor beta chains listed below, sequenced in a study of T cells after yellow fever vaccination (dated by TCRdb to between 2017 and 2020). Read against the paper, the sample's treatment or condition label means: live attenuated yellow fever vaccine strain. The receptor library was made with 5' RACE. The instrument was an Illumina NovaSeq 6000. In TCRdb, the public reads were trimmed at Q25 with fastp and aligned with MiXCR, with productive beta chains retained. For every CDR3 protein sequence, its rows merge into one entry that carries the most common genes and DNA. Present in this sample are 150,000 to 200,000 distinct CDR3 sequences, roughly 8.8% of which were seen just once. The ten largest account for roughly a third of the sample. The input for sequencing was CD8+ T cells sorted from PBMCs, taken 45 days after the yellow fever booster vaccination. These TCRs come from a man in his late teens or twenties who received the YFV17D yellow fever vaccine.

The V and J genes are TRBV12-3 or TRBV12-4 and TRBJ2-1; no clear D gene. The CDR3 extends over 11 amino acids. Trimming removed 5 bases at V and 10 bases at J, with 9 bases between. The CDR3 coding sequence is TGTGCCAGCAGTCCACACCGGGAGCAGTTCTTC. Its protein is CASSPHREQFF.

The chain carries TRBV25-1 and TRBJ1-5; D gene uncertain. V lost 3 bases to trimming and J lost 1 base, with 7 bases between them. Germline CDR1 and CDR2: MGHDK and SYGVNS. CDR3 length: 14 residues. This chain's CDR3 is CASSDVGSNQPQHF. CDR3 in DNA: TGTGCCAGCAGTGATGTGGGCAGCAATCAGCCCCAGCATTTT.

A few counts support this clonotype. This rearrangement joins TRBV7-9 to TRBJ2-5; D might be TRBD1 or TRBD2, each matching 6 bases. V was trimmed by 5 bases and J by 2 bases, leaving 18 bases between them. This CDR3 has 16 residues. Germline assignment: CDR1 SEHNR and CDR2 FQNEAQ (reference sequence). As DNA, the CDR3 is TGTGCCAGCAGCCCCAGAGGGGGGCGGGGACAAGAGACCCAGTACTTC. This encodes CASSPRGGRGQETQYF.

The chain has TRBV4-1 and TRBJ1-1, with a possible D match to TRBD1 (5 bases). Germline lookup yields CDR1 MGHRA and CDR2 YSYEKL. Trimming left V 7 bases short and J 3 bases short, with 18 bases between. The CDR3 loop spans 15 amino acids. The CDR3 region has the DNA TGCGCCAGCAAAGGGGCGCAAATGATGGACACTGAAGCTTTCTTT. This translates into CASKGAQMMDTEAFF.

V is TRBV5-6 and J is TRBJ2-2; D unresolved. Germline V gene data show CDR1 as SGHDT and CDR2 as YYEEEE. The V and J ends lost 0 bases and 4 bases respectively, with 16 bases between them. The CDR3 totals 17 residues. DNA of the CDR3: TGTGCCAGCAGCTTGGGGACGGAACCCTTAGGCACCGGGGAGCTGTTTTTT. This codes for CASSLGTEPLGTGELFF. Full variable domain (outside the CDR3, taken from reference TRBV5-6 and TRBJ2-2): DAGVTQSPTHLIKTRGQQVTLRCSPKSGHDTVSWYQQALGQGPQFIFQYYEEEERQRGNFPDRFSGHQFPNYSSELNVNALLLGDSALYLCASSLGTEPLGTGELFFGEGSRLTVL.

In its sample, this clonotype was seen a few times. The V call is TRBV5-1, the J call TRBJ2-1; 13 bases align to TRBD2. V trimming: 4 bases; J trimming: 3 bases; junction bases outside the gene matches: 7. CDR3 length: 17 amino acids. Per germline, CDR1 SGHRS and CDR2 YFSETQ. The CDR3: CASSPATSGGYYNEQFF. The CDR3 nucleotides are TGCGCCAGCAGCCCCGCGACTAGCGGGGGGTACTACAATGAGCAGTTCTTC.

This clonotype occurred many times. The chain has TRBV4-1 and TRBJ1-1; D is uncertain. Germline V CDR1 and CDR2: MGHRA, YSYEKL. The CDR3 is 14 residues long. V lost 4 bases and J 2 bases, leaving 11 bases between the germline ends. The CDR3 coding sequence is TGCGCCAGCAGCCCAATCACTGGAAACACTGAAGCTTTCTTT. This encodes CASSPITGNTEAFF.

This sequence joins TRBV12-3 or TRBV12-4 and TRBJ2-5; D uncertain. This CDR3 has 11 amino acids. V dropped 3 bases and J dropped 7 bases, with 6 bases sitting between them. The CDR3 region has the DNA TGTGCCAGCAGTTTTATGGGGACCCAGTACTTC. This sequence encodes CASSFMGTQYF.

This clonotype turned up a few times. This chain links TRBV9 with TRBJ1-2; the D is unclear. Trimming took off 0 bases at V and 8 bases at J, with 8 bases between the two ends. This CDR3 contains 12 residues. Germline CDR1 reads SGDLS; CDR2 reads YYNGEE. CDR3 coding DNA: TGTGCCAGCAGCGTAGCTACGATGGGCTACACCTTC. Protein sequence: CASSVATMGYTF.

This clonotype appeared a few times. The chain is built from TRBV12-3 or TRBV12-4 and TRBJ1-2; D unresolved. V lost 8 bases and J 3 bases, leaving 22 bases between the germline ends. This CDR3 is built from 16 residues. CDR3 residues: CASLGANKEAHYGYTF. CDR3 DNA: TGTGCCAGCCTAGGTGCCAATAAGGAAGCTCACTATGGCTACACCTTC.

The J gene is TRBJ2-1, the V gene TRBV12-3 or TRBV12-4, with D perhaps given as TRBD1 or TRBD2 (5 bases each). Trimming stripped 6 bases from V and 5 bases from J, with 17 bases between. The CDR3 has 15 residues. This chain's CDR3 is CASRTGTEEHNEQFF. The CDR3 DNA reads as TGTGCCAGCAGGACCGGGACGGAGGAACACAATGAGCAGTTCTTC.

The sample holds a few counts of this clonotype. The chain uses TRBV20-1 and TRBJ1-2; D not resolved. Germline loops: CDR1 DFQATT, CDR2 SNEGSKA (reference sequence). Trimming cost V 7 bases and J 4 bases, with 19 bases left between them. CDR3 length: 14 residues. The CDR3 DNA sequence: TGCAGTGGGAAGCAGGACCTAAATGGCTATGGCTACACCTTC. It codes for CSGKQDLNGYGYTF.

This clonotype was counted only a few times. This chain connects TRBV19 to TRBJ2-7, with no clear D. The CDR3 totals 13 residues. Trimming stripped 4 bases from V and 2 bases from J, with 9 bases between. Germline lookup yields CDR1 LNHDA and CDR2 SQIVND (reference sequence). In nucleotides, the CDR3 is TGTGCCAGTAGTAGAGCATACGCCTACGAGCAGTACTTC. It is translated as CASSRAYAYEQYF.

This chain links TRBV6-4 with TRBJ2-3; TRBD2 aligns across 10 bases. This CDR3 has 17 residues. Germline CDR1 is MRHNA and CDR2 is SNTAGT. Trimming at V came to 0 bases and at J to 6 bases, leaving 9 bases not matched to a gene. The CDR3 spells CASSDSPATSGYDTQYF. The CDR3 nucleotides are TGTGCCAGCAGTGACTCTCCGGCGACTAGCGGGTATGATACGCAGTATTTT.

J is TRBJ1-1 and V is TRBV5-1; TRBD1 matches at 9 bases. This CDR3 has 14 residues. Trimming at V came to 4 bases and at J to 4 bases, leaving 5 bases not matched to a gene. Per the germline V gene, CDR1 is SGHRS and CDR2 is YFSETQ. As DNA, the CDR3 is TGCGCCAGCAGCGGGGGGACAGGGCTCACTGAAGCTTTCTTT. As protein: CASSGGTGLTEAFF.

The rearrangement uses TRBV5-1 and TRBJ2-7; D is perhaps TRBD1 or TRBD2 (5 bases each). Trimming took off 1 base at V and 1 base at J, with 9 bases between the two ends. There are 14 residues in the CDR3. Germline V gene lookup returns CDR1 SGHRS and CDR2 YFSETQ. The CDR3 bases are TGCGCCAGCAGCTTGACTAGGGGTTCCTACGAGCAGTACGTC. This sequence encodes CASSLTRGSYEQYV.

This clonotype was counted between two and nine times. The chain joins TRBV14 to TRBJ1-1; unclear D gene. Between the trimmed V and J ends, which lost 4 bases and 0 bases, there was a span of 12 bases. The CDR3 totals 15 residues. The V gene's germline CDR1 is SGHDN and CDR2 FVKESK. CDR3 loop: CASSLTVTVNTEAFF. DNA for the CDR3: TGTGCCAGCAGCCTAACGGTAACCGTGAACACTGAAGCTTTCTTT.

This clonotype was counted between two and nine times. The rearrangement uses TRBV4-3 and TRBJ2-7, with D perhaps matching TRBD2 (5 bases). Germline V gives CDR1 LGHNA, CDR2 YSLEER. Trimming left V 1 base short and J 0 bases short, with 10 bases between. There are 15 residues in the CDR3. The CDR3, as DNA: TGCGCCAGCAGCCAAGTTCGGGGAAGCTCCTACGAGCAGTACTTC. Translated: CASSQVRGSSYEQYF.

This chain uses TRBV5-5 with TRBJ2-2; 7 bases line up with TRBD2. V shed 2 bases and J 2 bases; nucleotides not matched to a gene: 6. CDR3 length equals 16 residues. Germline values: CDR1 SGHKS, CDR2 YYEKEE (reference sequence). The CDR3 protein is CASSFPRGVNTGELFF. The CDR3 coding sequence is TGTGCCAGCAGCTTTCCCCGGGGGGTTAACACCGGGGAGCTGTTTTTT. The entire variable domain, with the rest obtained from reference TRBV5-5 and TRBJ2-2, is as follows: DAGVTQSPTHLIKTRGQQVTLRCSPISGHKSVSWYQQVLGQGPQFIFQYYEKEERGRGNFPDRFSARQFPNYSSELNVNALLLGDSALYLCASSFPRGVNTGELFFGEGSRLTVL.

This clonotype was observed a few times. The chain recombines TRBV7-9 with TRBJ2-1; D is ambiguous. Trimming shortened V by 4 bases and J by 5 bases, and 9 bases separated the two germline ends. This CDR3 is 13 amino acids long. Per the germline V gene, CDR1 is SEHNR and CDR2 is FQNEAQ (reference sequence). CDR3 sequence: CASSSPPDNEQFF. The DNA for the CDR3 is TGTGCCAGCAGCTCACCTCCAGACAATGAGCAGTTCTTC.